The entry below gives a single T cell receptor (beta chain) sequence along with its context. Antigen unknown. The data belong to a study of T cell responses to AZD1222 COVID-19 vaccine. Study results and caveats: Vaccine-associated CD4 TCRs ranged over spike, dominating at 160-218 and 743-854. Females made up more of the donors, who were largely white British, and clonal diversity may have come out too low.

The CDR3 is made up of 15 amino acids. V lost 4 bases to trimming and J lost 8 bases, with 18 bases between them. Germline CDR1 and CDR2: SEHNR and FQNEAQ (reference sequence). Clones were read by immunoSEQ multiplex PCR, and TCRdb kept only the in-frame ones, dropping some. This sample carries about 210,000 clones, approximately 94% of them seen once, and the ten largest clones take approximately 1.5%. The sample was peripheral blood, taken 28 days after the second dose of the MenACWY control vaccine. The clonotype comes from an adult who received the MenACWY meningococcal vaccine as a control. The rearrangement uses TRBV7-9 and TRBJ2-1; D unclear. For the CDR3, the DNA is TGTGCCAGCAGCTCCCGTCTGGTCCCTGGTCATGAGCAGTTCTTC. It is translated as CASSSRLVPGHEQFF. Variable domain in full (rest from reference TRBV7-9 and TRBJ2-1): DTGVSQNPRHKITKRGQNVTFRCDPISEHNRLYWYRQTLGQGPEFLTYFQNEAQLEKSRLLSDRFSAERPKGSFSTLEIQRTEQGDSAMYLCASSSRLVPGHEQFFGPGTRLTVL.